This is a list of T cell receptor beta chains from one sample in a study of patients and donors after allogeneic stem cell transplantation. From the RT-PCR reads, TCRdb called clonotypes with MiXCR, one entry per CDR3 protein. This sample has approximately 410,000 distinct CDR3 sequences; 15% to 20% occur once, and the top ten carry around 6.8%. The sequencing sample was made of blood, either unsorted or a sorted T cell fraction (not recorded which). Source of these receptors: a human donor who was either an allogeneic HSCT recipient or a stem cell or donor lymphocyte infusion donor (not recorded which). It is not recorded whose cells these are; they may come from a transplant donor. The CDR3 runs from the conserved cysteine through the conserved F or W. D genes are given only for firm matches. Rows give clone size only sometimes, using once, few, many, or a class for an expanded clone.

j_call v_call d_call clone_size cdr3_aa cdr3_nt
TRBJ2-1 TRBV5-1 TRBD1 . CASSYRQGRGEQFF TGCGCCAGCAGCTATCGACAGGGCCGGGGTGAGCAGTTCTTC
TRBJ1-4 TRBV6-5 . few CASSPRGGRLFF TGTGCCAGCAGCCCACGGGGGGGTAGACTGTTTTTT
TRBJ1-2 TRBV20-1 . few CSAAPFGGSRANYGYTF TGCAGTGCCGCCCCGTTTGGGGGTAGTCGAGCTAACTATGGCTACACCTTC
TRBJ1-1 TRBV4-1 . few CASSLHGTEAFF TGCGCCAGCAGTCTACACGGCACTGAAGCTTTCTTT
TRBJ1-2 TRBV12-3/TRBV12-4 TRBD1 . CASSLRTGTAYGYTF TGTGCCAGCAGTTTGAGGACAGGGACAGCCTATGGCTACACCTTC
TRBJ2-7 TRBV7-6 . few CASSLGPKAYEQYF TGTGCCAGCAGCTTAGGCCCAAAGGCCTACGAGCAGTACTTC
TRBJ2-2 TRBV12-3/TRBV12-4 . few CASSPQRGDPTPNTGELFF TGTGCCAGCAGTCCCCAGAGGGGAGATCCAACCCCGAACACCGGGGAGCTGTTTTTT
TRBJ1-6 TRBV7-2 . few CASSLVKGRSPLHF TGTGCCAGCAGCTTAGTGAAGGGAAGGTCACCCCTCCACTTT
TRBJ2-7 TRBV5-8 . few CASSFFRDTYEQYF TGTGCCAGCAGCTTCTTCCGGGACACCTACGAGCAGTACTTC
TRBJ1-1 TRBV12-3/TRBV12-4 TRBD1 . CASRRQGTLNTEAFF TGTGCCAGCAGACGACAGGGAACTCTGAACACTGAAGCTTTCTTT
TRBJ2-1 TRBV12-5 . . CASGLDEIHEQFF TGTGCTAGTGGTTTGGATGAGATCCATGAGCAGTTCTTC
TRBJ2-5 TRBV24-1 . few CATRVRETGTQYF TGTGCCACCAGAGTCCGCGAAACAGGGACCCAGTACTTC
TRBJ1-6 TRBV10-3 . few CAISDPRLRSYNSPLHF TGTGCCATCAGTGACCCCAGATTAAGGTCCTATAATTCACCCCTCCACTTT
TRBJ2-7 TRBV14 TRBD2 once CASSLGLAGGHEQYF TGTGCCAGCAGCCTTGGACTAGCGGGAGGCCACGAGCAGTACTTC
TRBJ2-3 TRBV7-8 . . CASSPSWDRTDTQYF TGTGCCAGCAGCCCGAGCTGGGATCGCACAGATACGCAGTATTTT
TRBJ2-1 TRBV9 TRBD2 few CASSVAADGGRAYNEQFF TGTGCCAGCAGCGTAGCTGCGGATGGTGGGAGGGCGTACAATGAGCAGTTCTTC
TRBJ1-5 TRBV7-2 . few CASNTGTKSNQPQHF TGTGCCAGCAACACCGGGACAAAAAGCAATCAGCCCCAGCATTTT
TRBJ2-2 TRBV10-3 . . CAISPLAPTGELFF TGTGCCATCAGTCCACTAGCCCCAACCGGGGAGCTGTTTTTT
TRBJ2-6 TRBV4-1 . few CASSQEGSRANVLTF TGCGCCAGCAGCCAAGAAGGCTCTCGGGCCAACGTCCTGACTTTC
TRBJ2-1 TRBV5-3 . . CARSFRGNEQFF TGTGCCAGAAGCTTCAGGGGCAATGAGCAGTTCTTC
TRBJ1-2 TRBV2 . . CASRDRYYGYTF TGTGCCAGCAGGGACCGATACTATGGCTACACCTTC
TRBJ1-2 TRBV15 . . CATSRDGSKPYGYTF TGTGCCACCAGCAGAGATGGGTCCAAACCCTATGGCTACACCTTC
TRBJ2-2 TRBV3-1 . . CASSQGPSRIRAGELFF TGTGCCAGCAGCCAAGGACCCTCGAGGATAAGGGCCGGGGAGCTGTTTTTT
TRBJ1-5 TRBV6-2/TRBV6-3 . few CASTRQVNQPQHF TGTGCCAGCACCAGACAGGTCAATCAGCCCCAGCATTTT
TRBJ2-5 TRBV25-1 . few CASSLLAAETQYF TGTGCCAGCAGCCTCCTGGCCGCCGAGACCCAGTACTTC
TRBJ2-5 TRBV20-1 TRBD2 few CSAPLRVREFLETQYF TGCAGTGCCCCCCTTAGGGTGCGGGAGTTCTTGGAGACCCAGTACTTC
TRBJ1-4 TRBV7-9 TRBD1 . CASRGTGTNEKLFF TGTGCCAGCAGGGGGACAGGGACCAATGAAAAACTGTTTTTT
TRBJ2-1 TRBV20-1 . . CSATPIRSSYNEQFF TGCAGTGCTACCCCCATTAGGAGCTCCTACAATGAGCAGTTCTTC
TRBJ2-7 TRBV18 TRBD2 few CASSPGLAGGPLQYF TGTGCCAGCTCACCGGGACTAGCGGGAGGCCCATTGCAGTACTTC
TRBJ2-4 TRBV7-2 . . CASSLGHGGGAKNIQYF TGTGCCAGCAGCTTAGGTCACGGAGGGGGTGCCAAAAACATTCAGTACTTC
TRBJ1-4 TRBV15 . few CATSREGEVYEKLFF TGTGCCACCAGCAGAGAAGGGGAAGTGTATGAAAAACTGTTTTTT